This entry lists 8 T cell receptor beta chains sequenced from one sample in a study of tumor-infiltrating lymphocytes in glioblastoma multiforme. Multiple V-beta primers and a C-beta primer amplified TCRB from RNA. TCRdb reanalysed the multiplex PCR reads using MiXCR and keeps one entry per CDR3 protein. The data show 10,000 to 15,000 distinct CDR3 sequences, roughly 60% seen once. What was sequenced was brain tumor tissue. These receptors all come from a male donor with glioblastoma.

Written as DNA, the CDR3 is TGTGCCAACAGCCCGGGACAGGGGCCTGGCTACACCTTC. It codes for CANSPGQGPGYTF. The J gene is TRBJ1-2, the V gene TRBV12-3 or TRBV12-4; TRBD1 aligns across 10 bases. The CDR3 is 13 amino acids. V trimming: 10 bases; J trimming: 7 bases; junction bases outside the gene matches: 9.

A note on this clonotype: This likely comes from a read error, as the CDR3 has no conserved phenylalanine or tryptophan at its end. V is TRBV4-1 and J is TRBJ2-2; the D gene is possibly TRBD2 (6 bases). The CDR3 has 14 amino acids. V was cut by 0 bases and J by 10 bases, with 12 bases left in between. Per the germline V gene, CDR1 is MGHRA and CDR2 is YSYEKL. The CDR3, as DNA: TGCGCCAGCAGCCAAGATAGCGGAAGCGTGGAGCTGTTTTCT. It is translated as CASSQDSGSVELFS.

This clonotype is medium-sized (0.01 to 0.1%) by share. The rearrangement joins TRBV20-1 to TRBJ1-4; D gene uncertain. Germline lookup yields CDR1 DFQATT and CDR2 SNEGSKA (reference sequence). The ends were cut back, 0 bases at V and 6 bases at J, with 14 bases in the middle. The CDR3 runs to 15 residues. The CDR3, as DNA: TGCAGTGCTAGAGATGTGCGGGCGGTGGATGAAAAACTGTTTTTT. Residues: CSARDVRAVDEKLFF.

This clonotype is labeled as medium-sized (0.01 to 0.1%). The gene calls are TRBV29-1 and TRBJ2-1; 11 nucleotides agree with TRBD2. After removal of 0 bases from V and 1 base from J, the junction contained 8 bases not matched to a gene. The CDR3 totals 18 residues. Germline V gene sequence: CDR1 SQVTM, CDR2 ANQGSEA. The DNA of the CDR3 is TGCAGCGTTGAAGAAATTGGGTTAGCGGGAGGGTCCTACAATGAGCAGTTCTTC. Amino acids: CSVEEIGLAGGSYNEQFF.

This clonotype counts as medium-sized. The genes are TRBV14 and TRBJ2-5; D remains ambiguous. V shed 1 base and J shed 5 bases, with 5 bases lying between them. Germline V gives CDR1 SGHDN, CDR2 FVKESK. The CDR3 runs to 12 residues. This CDR3 reads CASSQAWETQYF. The CDR3 bases are TGTGCCAGCAGCCAAGCTTGGGAGACCCAGTACTTC.

Sample share makes this clonotype medium-sized. V gene TRBV20-1 combines with J gene TRBJ2-7, with 11 bases matching TRBD2. Looked up from germline, CDR1 is DFQATT and CDR2 is SNEGSKA (reference sequence). This CDR3 spans 15 amino acids. The ends lost 6 bases at V and 9 bases at J; junction bases unmatched: 16. CDR3 amino acids: CSANLRTSGLPGQYF. DNA for the CDR3: TGCAGTGCCAACCTTCGGACTAGCGGGCTCCCGGGGCAGTACTTC.

Of note for this clonotype: At one of its ends the junction is not consistent with the germline gene, which may arise from a read error. The chain links TRBV3-1 to TRBJ2-5; no reliable D call. The CDR3 runs 15 residues. Germline CDR1 and CDR2: LGHDT and YNNKEL (reference sequence). CDR3 in DNA: TGTGCCAGCAGCCTAGATAGTGTCCCGGAAGAGGCCCAGTACTTC. Translating it yields CASSLDSVPEEAQYF.

This clonotype was seen only a few times. One end of the junction does not line up with germline, which may come from a read error. The CDR3 nucleotides are TGTGCCTGCAGTTACTCGAAGGTCCTGGACAGGGGAAATGGGTACACCTTC. Amino acid sequence: CACSYSKVLDRGNGYTF. This chain connects TRBV6-5 to TRBJ1-2, with 9 bases lining up with TRBD1. Germline V gives CDR1 MNHEY, CDR2 SVGAGI. This CDR3 region has 17 residues.